Listed below are T cell receptor beta chains from one sample, sequenced in a study of identical twins. TCRdb processed the 5' RACE reads anew with MiXCR; each CDR3 protein has one entry. The table includes 1.5 million to 2 million distinct CDR3 sequences, about 32% detected once. Material for sequencing was cord blood. The receptors derive from a newborn girl in good health. Both conserved end residues are part of each CDR3. The D gene is left open where the match is weak. Expanded clones are given a class, and other clones once, few, many or no size at all.

j_gene: TRBJ2-4
v_gene: TRBV7-9
d_gene: -
abundance: -
len: 16
CDR3aa: CASSEGVLLAKNIQYF
CDR3nt: TGTGCCAGCAGCGAAGGGGTCCTTCTAGCCAAAAACATTCAGTACTTC

j_gene: TRBJ1-2
v_gene: TRBV4-1
d_gene: -
abundance: many
len: 13
CDR3aa: CASSQDQGYGYTF
CDR3nt: TGTGCCAGCAGCCAAGATCAAGGGTATGGCTACACCTTC

j_gene: TRBJ1-6
v_gene: TRBV10-3
d_gene: -
abundance: few
len: 12
CDR3aa: CAISGPNSPLHF
CDR3nt: TGTGCCATCAGTGGACCAAATTCACCCCTCCACTTT

j_gene: TRBJ2-1
v_gene: TRBV20-1
d_gene: -
abundance: -
len: 14
CDR3aa: CSASTRVSWNEQFF
CDR3nt: TGCAGTGCTAGCACCAGGGTATCGTGGAATGAGCAGTTCTTC

j_gene: TRBJ2-1
v_gene: TRBV6-6
d_gene: TRBD2
abundance: -
len: 15
CDR3aa: CASSLGTSGKETQFF
CDR3nt: TGTGCCAGCAGTTTAGGGACTAGCGGTAAAGAGACCCAGTTCTTC

j_gene: TRBJ1-5
v_gene: TRBV20-1
d_gene: TRBD1
abundance: -
len: 19
CDR3aa: CSARGPGTAQDFSNQPQHF
CDR3nt: TGCAGTGCTAGAGGCCCCGGGACAGCTCAAGATTTTAGCAATCAGCCCCAGCATTTT

j_gene: TRBJ2-5
v_gene: TRBV27
d_gene: -
abundance: -
len: 14
CDR3aa: CASRLDTFYNEQYF
CDR3nt: TGTGCCAGCAGGTTAGACACCTTCTACAATGAGCAGTACTTC

j_gene: TRBJ2-3
v_gene: TRBV10-3
d_gene: -
abundance: many
len: 13
CDR3aa: CAISERGTDTQYF
CDR3nt: TGTGCCATCAGTGAGCGGGGCACAGATACGCAGTATTTT

j_gene: TRBJ2-5
v_gene: TRBV6-5
d_gene: -
abundance: -
len: 14
CDR3aa: CASRIGGIQETQYF
CDR3nt: TGTGCCAGCAGGATAGGGGGGATACAAGAGACCCAGTACTTC

j_gene: TRBJ2-3
v_gene: TRBV2
d_gene: TRBD2
abundance: few
len: 16
CDR3aa: CASRKSGTSRTDTQYF
CDR3nt: TGTGCCAGCAGAAAAAGTGGGACTAGCCGCACAGATACGCAGTATTTT

j_gene: TRBJ2-1
v_gene: TRBV5-5
d_gene: TRBD2
abundance: -
len: 17
CDR3aa: CASSLVPLAGGYNEQFF
CDR3nt: TGTGCCAGCAGCTTGGTCCCTCTAGCGGGAGGGTACAATGAGCAGTTCTTC

j_gene: TRBJ1-1
v_gene: TRBV12-3/TRBV12-4
d_gene: -
abundance: -
len: 15
CDR3aa: CASSSSSGGNTEAFF
CDR3nt: TGTGCCAGCAGTTCCTCGTCGGGGGGGAACACTGAAGCTTTCTTT

j_gene: TRBJ2-5
v_gene: TRBV20-1
d_gene: TRBD1
abundance: -
len: 12
CDR3aa: CSAGQALETQYF
CDR3nt: TGCAGTGCTGGACAGGCCCTAGAGACCCAGTACTTC

j_gene: TRBJ2-2
v_gene: TRBV6-1
d_gene: -
abundance: -
len: 14
CDR3aa: CASKGITNTGELFF
CDR3nt: TGTGCCAGCAAGGGCATCACGAACACCGGGGAGCTGTTTTTT

j_gene: TRBJ2-7
v_gene: TRBV7-9
d_gene: -
abundance: -
len: 14
CDR3aa: CASSLNPSYNEQYF
CDR3nt: TGTGCCAGCAGCTTAAATCCCTCCTACAATGAGCAGTACTTC

j_gene: TRBJ2-5
v_gene: TRBV29-1
d_gene: TRBD2
abundance: -
len: 15
CDR3aa: CSVAGLDTIHNEQYF
CDR3nt: TGCAGCGTTGCAGGACTAGACACTATTCACAATGAGCAGTACTTC

j_gene: TRBJ2-3
v_gene: TRBV5-6
d_gene: -
abundance: few
len: 16
CDR3aa: CASSLGGGEATDTQYF
CDR3nt: TGTGCCAGCAGCTTGGGTGGCGGGGAGGCCACAGATACGCAGTATTTT